The present TCR beta chain was sequenced within a study of response to subunit inactivated influenza vaccine. Study conclusions and caveats: With each seasonal influenza vaccination, the authors suggested, few new T cells are recruited.

This clonotype was observed many times. Antigen specificity is unknown. This CDR3 has 12 amino acids. CDR1 and CDR2 (germline): LGHNA, YSLEER. V shed 4 bases, J shed 12 bases, and the junction held 8 bases outside the gene matches. Using its own MiXCR run on the RT-PCR reads, TCRdb lists one record per CDR3 protein. The table lists roughly 700,000 distinct CDR3 sequences, approximately 15% of them singletons. The rearrangement uses TRBV4-3 and TRBJ2-7; 8 bases map to TRBD1. Source: PBMCs from blood, taken approximately 12 days after vaccination. The sequence derives from a man aged 50-60 years who received an inactivated influenza vaccine. The CDR3 bases are TGCGCCAGCAGCCCAACGACAGGGGCCTTGTACTTC. It codes for CASSPTTGALYF.